The 19 T cell receptor beta chains presented below share a single source sample, sequenced in a study of breast tumors, draining lymph nodes, adjacent tissues. TCRdb re-called the multiplex PCR reads through MiXCR, storing one row per CDR3 protein. The sample lists 50,000 to 65,000 distinct CDR3 sequences, less than 55% seen once, with roughly 10% in the top ten. The source material was breast tumor tissue. The receptors come from a female donor with breast cancer. Some clones in this sample may be carry-over from other donors' samples.

This chain joins TRBV28 and TRBJ1-6; possibly TRBD1 for D (5 bases). In germline, CDR1 is MDHEN, CDR2 SYDVKM. V lost 0 bases, J lost 6 bases, and 12 bases lay in between. The CDR3 is made up of 16 amino acids. DNA for the CDR3: TGTGCCAGCAGTTTATGGGCGGGGGTGTCTAATTCACCCCTCCACTTT. The encoded protein is CASSLWAGVSNSPLHF.

This clonotype was detected only once. The junction departs from germline at one end; a sequencing error may be responsible. The chain has TRBV12-3 or TRBV12-4 and TRBJ2-5; possibly TRBD2 for D (6 bases). The CDR3 is made up of 15 amino acids. Here the CDR3 reads CVSSLGDSRRETQYF. As DNA, the CDR3 is TGTGTCAGCAGTTTGGGGGACTCTCGTCGGGAGACCCAGTACTTC.

This chain uses TRBV29-1 with TRBJ1-2; TRBD1 is a possible D gene (6 bases). Germline V gives CDR1 SQVTM, CDR2 ANQGSEA. CDR3 length: 12 residues. V was pared by 4 bases and J by 7 bases, with 13 bases between. Written as DNA, the CDR3 is TGCAGCGTTGGCAGGGGTGAGGGTGGCTACACCTTC. Translating gives CSVGRGEGGYTF.

This clonotype has at least ten counts. V and J are TRBV6-6 and TRBJ1-6; the D gene is possibly TRBD1 (5 bases). The CDR3 is 15 residues long. CDR1 is MNHNY, CDR2 SVGAGI, per germline (reference sequence). V dropped 5 bases and J dropped 8 bases, with 16 bases sitting between them. This CDR3 is CASSHGAGGHSPLHF. The CDR3 nucleotides read TGTGCCAGCAGTCACGGCGCGGGGGGTCATTCACCCCTCCACTTT.

The J gene is TRBJ2-2, the V gene TRBV7-8; no firm D call. CDR3 length equals 10 residues. The V gene's germline CDR1 is SGHVS and CDR2 FQNEAQ. Trimming shortened V by 3 bases and J by 7 bases, and 0 bases separated the two germline ends. In DNA form, the CDR3 reads TGTGCCAGCAGCTTCGGGGAGCTGTTTTTT. Protein product: CASSFGELFF.

There are a few counts of this clonotype. The rearrangement joins TRBV5-4 to TRBJ2-4; TRBD2 aligns across 9 bases. Germline values: CDR1 SGHNT, CDR2 YYREEE (reference sequence). The CDR3 contains 15 residues. V lost 3 bases, J lost 7 bases, and 8 bases stayed unmatched. CDR3 residues: CASSYNAGTSNIQYF. The CDR3 DNA sequence: TGTGCCAGCAGCTACAACGCCGGGACTAGCAACATTCAGTACTTC.

This clonotype was detected only once. The chain links TRBV4-1 to TRBJ2-3; 10 bases are shared with TRBD2. CDR3 length: 16 residues. Germline V gives CDR1 MGHRA, CDR2 YSYEKL. With V trimmed by 4 bases and J by 6 bases, 10 bases remained unmatched. The CDR3 reads CASSPRTSGTRDTQYF. The CDR3 region has the DNA TGCGCCAGCAGCCCTAGGACTAGCGGTACGAGGGATACGCAGTATTTT.

The V and J genes are TRBV7-9 and TRBJ2-3; TRBD2 agrees at 8 bases. The J call may be faulty, since TRBJ2-7 better matches the DNA end. Germline loops: CDR1 SEHNR, CDR2 FQNEAQ (reference sequence). CDR3 length: 14 amino acids. This chain's CDR3 is CASGLGLGTDTQYF. The CDR3, as DNA: TGTGCCAGCGGCCTGGGACTAGGCACAGATACGCAGTACTTC.

A remark on this clonotype: This may be a read error, as it is one base from a much larger clone. The chain is built from TRBV29-1 and TRBJ1-1; 10 nucleotides agree with TRBD1. The CDR3 has 12 amino acids. Trimming at V came to 7 bases and at J to 10 bases, leaving 9 bases not matched to a gene. CDR1 is SQVTM and CDR2 is ANQGSEA in the germline V gene. CDR3: CSANKGQGTAFF. The CDR3 nucleotides are TGCAGCGCTAACAAGGGACAGGGGACAGCTTTCTTT.

The chain carries TRBV28 and TRBJ2-3; D is unresolved. Germline-derived CDR1 and CDR2 are MDHEN and SYDVKM. V lost 8 bases and J 0 bases, leaving 9 bases between the germline ends. The CDR3 is 13 residues long. The chain's CDR3 is CASLGLSTDTQYF. DNA for the CDR3: TGTGCCAGCCTAGGGCTGAGCACAGATACGCAGTATTTT.

The chain links TRBV5-5 to TRBJ2-2; the D is unclear. Trimming left V 4 bases short and J 1 base short, with 17 bases between. Germline values: CDR1 SGHKS, CDR2 YYEKEE (reference sequence). The CDR3 covers 17 residues. The CDR3: CASSIEDPLVNTGELFF. CDR3 sequence (DNA): TGTGCCAGCAGCATCGAGGACCCCCTAGTGAACACCGGGGAGCTGTTTTTT.

Comments on this clonotype: A much larger clone sits a single nucleotide away, making a read error possible. V and J are TRBV11-3 and TRBJ2-1; TRBD1 aligns across 8 bases. This CDR3 region has 13 residues. Trimming took 5 bases from V and 9 from J; bases not matched to a gene: 6. Looked up from germline, CDR1 is SGHNT and CDR2 is YENEEA. CDR3 in DNA: TGTGCCAGCAGCACCAGGGGGCTCACTGAGCAGTTCTTC. Its translation is CASSTRGLTEQFF.

This chain joins TRBV20-1 and TRBJ2-5; maybe TRBD1 (6 bases). V lost 2 bases and J lost 3, with 16 bases in between. Looked up from germline, CDR1 is DFQATT and CDR2 is SNEGSKA (reference sequence). CDR3 length: 15 residues. The CDR3 loop is CSARRTAQLKETQYF. The CDR3 DNA follows: TGCAGTGCTAGAAGGACAGCACAACTGAAAGAGACCCAGTACTTC.

This clonotype was seen just once. The rearrangement joins TRBV19 to TRBJ2-2; D remains ambiguous. Germline lookup yields CDR1 LNHDA and CDR2 SQIVND (reference sequence). The length of the CDR3 is 13 residues. The V and J ends lost 5 bases and 6 bases respectively, with 10 bases between them. This chain's CDR3 is CASSWVVAGELFF. The CDR3 coding sequence is TGTGCCAGTAGTTGGGTGGTGGCCGGGGAGCTGTTTTTT.

V gene TRBV6-5 combines with J gene TRBJ1-2; 8 bases map to TRBD1. Trimming removed 2 bases from V and 0 bases from J; junction bases left unmatched: 5. From germline, CDR1 is MNHEY and CDR2 SVGAGI. This CDR3 has 16 amino acids. The CDR3 here is CASSYGTGVANYGYTF. The CDR3 nucleotides are TGTGCCAGCAGTTACGGGACAGGCGTCGCTAACTATGGCTACACCTTC.

This clonotype was seen just once. One end of the junction does not line up with germline, which may come from a read error. The chain combines TRBV3-1 with TRBJ2-5, with TRBD1 as a possible D gene (6 bases). This CDR3 contains 14 residues. Germline lookup yields CDR1 LGHDT and CDR2 YNNKEL (reference sequence). CDR3 protein: CASSQDGGQETRYF. DNA of the CDR3: TGCGCCAGCAGCCAAGATGGGGGCCAAGAGACCCGGTACTTC.

In this sample, this clonotype turned up many times. A single base separates this from a much larger clone, so it may be a read error. The chain carries TRBV20-1 and TRBJ2-7; 11 nucleotides match TRBD2. This CDR3 comprises 14 residues. Germline values: CDR1 DFQATT, CDR2 SNEGSKA (reference sequence). After removal of 3 bases from V and 6 bases from J, the junction contained 7 bases not matched to a gene. CDR3 DNA sequence: TGCAGTGCTAGTTACCTAGCGGGAGGATCCGAGCAGTACTTC. The encoded protein is CSASYLAGGSEQYF.

Ten or more counts support this clonotype. The chain has TRBV4-3 and TRBJ2-7; the D gene is possibly TRBD1 (6 bases). CDR1 is LGHNA and CDR2 is YSLEER in the germline V gene. V lost 0 bases and J lost 3, with 12 bases in between. CDR3 length equals 15 residues. The CDR3 DNA is TGCGCCAGCAGCCAAGATAGAGGGACACGCTACGAGCAGTACTTC. Translation gives CASSQDRGTRYEQYF.

This clonotype was seen at least ten times. CDR3 nucleotides: TGTGCCAGCAGCTCGGGACTAGCGGGAGGGCAGACCCAGTACTTC. It specifies CASSSGLAGGQTQYF. J is TRBJ2-5 and V is TRBV7-2; 16 positions match TRBD2. The CDR3 has 15 amino acids. Per the germline V gene, CDR1 is SGHTA and CDR2 is FQGNSA. V dropped 4 bases and J dropped 6; count of bases not matched to a gene: 2.